This T cell receptor beta chain was documented in a study of T cells in Graves' hyperthyroidism and ophthalmopathy. Study as a whole: Once the initial diagnosis was made, peripheral blood was obtained before any treatment. General study points: Blood held most thyroid clonotypes expanded above 0.001 frequency.

This CDR3 contains 13 residues. Per germline, CDR1 MNHNS and CDR2 SASEGT. The V gene lost 5 bases and the J gene lost 3 bases, with 11 bases spanning the gap. Many counts were recorded for this clonotype. Its antigen is not identified. Amplification targeted TCR beta CDR3 regions from RNA transcripts. TCR CDR3 underwent first-round RT-PCR with the HTBI primer set. TCRdb redid the calling of the multiplex PCR reads with MiXCR, one entry per CDR3 protein. Of more than 300,000 distinct CDR3 sequences listed, about 15% are singletons. V and J are TRBV6-1 and TRBJ2-7; the D is unclear. The sample consisted of blood. This clonotype was sampled from a woman aged 55-69 years with Graves' hyperthyroidism. This chain's CDR3 is CASSSSINYEQYF. CDR3 nucleotides: TGTGCCAGCAGTTCCAGCATCAACTACGAGCAGTACTTC.